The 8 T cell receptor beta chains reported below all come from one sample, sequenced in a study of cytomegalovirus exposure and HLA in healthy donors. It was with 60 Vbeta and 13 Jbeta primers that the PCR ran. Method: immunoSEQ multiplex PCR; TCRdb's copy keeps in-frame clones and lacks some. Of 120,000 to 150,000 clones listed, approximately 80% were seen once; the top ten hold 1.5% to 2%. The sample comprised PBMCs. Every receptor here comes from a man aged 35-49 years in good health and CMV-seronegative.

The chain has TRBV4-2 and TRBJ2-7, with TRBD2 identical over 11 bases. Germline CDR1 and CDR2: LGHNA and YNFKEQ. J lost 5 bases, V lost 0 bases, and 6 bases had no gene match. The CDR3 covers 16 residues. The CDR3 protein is CASSQELVSGGDEQYF. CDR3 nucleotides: TGTGCCAGCAGCCAAGAGTTAGTTAGCGGGGGGGACGAGCAGTACTTC.

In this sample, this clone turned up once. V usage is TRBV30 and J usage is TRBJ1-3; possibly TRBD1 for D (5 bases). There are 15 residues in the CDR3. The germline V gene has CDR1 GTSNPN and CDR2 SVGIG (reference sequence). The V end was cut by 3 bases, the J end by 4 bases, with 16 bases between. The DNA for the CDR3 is TGTGCCTGGAGCGCGGGAGGGGTGAGGGGAAACACCATATATTTT. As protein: CAWSAGGVRGNTIYF.

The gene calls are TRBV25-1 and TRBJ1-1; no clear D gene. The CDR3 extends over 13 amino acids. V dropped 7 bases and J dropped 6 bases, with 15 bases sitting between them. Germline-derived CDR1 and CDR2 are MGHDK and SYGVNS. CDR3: CASISEVVPEAFF. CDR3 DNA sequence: TGTGCCAGCATTTCTGAGGTTGTTCCTGAAGCTTTCTTT.

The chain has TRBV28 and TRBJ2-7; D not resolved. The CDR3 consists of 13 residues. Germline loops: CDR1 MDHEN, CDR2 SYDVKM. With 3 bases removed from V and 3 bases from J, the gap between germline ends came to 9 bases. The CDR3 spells CASSLRSDYEQYF. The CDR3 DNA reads TGTGCCAGCAGTTTGAGGTCAGACTACGAGCAGTACTTC.

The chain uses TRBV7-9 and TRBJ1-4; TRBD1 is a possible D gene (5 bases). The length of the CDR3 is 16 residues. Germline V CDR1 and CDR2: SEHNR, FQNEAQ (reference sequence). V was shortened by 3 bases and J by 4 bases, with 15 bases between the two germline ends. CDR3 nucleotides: TGTGCCAGCAGCTTGATCAGGGTCCCGTTTAATGAAAAACTGTTTTTT. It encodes CASSLIRVPFNEKLFF.

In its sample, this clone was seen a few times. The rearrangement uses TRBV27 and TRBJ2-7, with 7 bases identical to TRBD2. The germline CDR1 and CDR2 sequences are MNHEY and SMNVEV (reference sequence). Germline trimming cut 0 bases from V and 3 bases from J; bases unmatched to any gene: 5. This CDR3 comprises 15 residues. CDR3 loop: CASSLSPGGNYEQYF. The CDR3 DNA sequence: TGTGCCAGCAGTTTATCACCGGGGGGAAACTACGAGCAGTACTTC.

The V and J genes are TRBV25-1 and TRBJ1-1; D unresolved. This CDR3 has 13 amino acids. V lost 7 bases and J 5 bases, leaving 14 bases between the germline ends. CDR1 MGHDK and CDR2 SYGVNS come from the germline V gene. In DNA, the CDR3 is TGTGCCAGCACTAGGACGGGAGGTACTGAAGCTTTCTTT. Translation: CASTRTGGTEAFF. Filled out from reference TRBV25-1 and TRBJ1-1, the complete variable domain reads EADIYQTPRYLVIGTGKKITLECSQTMGHDKMYWYQQDPGMELHLIHYSYGVNSTEKGDLSSESTVSRIRTEHFPLTLESARPSHTSQYLCASTRTGGTEAFFGQGTRLTVV.

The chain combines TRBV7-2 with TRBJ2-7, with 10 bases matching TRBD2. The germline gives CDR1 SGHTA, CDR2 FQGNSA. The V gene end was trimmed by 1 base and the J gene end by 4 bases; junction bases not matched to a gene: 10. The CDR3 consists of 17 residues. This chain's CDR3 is CASSLGYSGGQPYEQYF. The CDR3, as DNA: TGTGCCAGCAGCTTAGGTTATAGCGGGGGGCAACCTTACGAGCAGTACTTC.